This T cell receptor (beta chain) was sequenced in a study of T cells in Graves' hyperthyroidism and ophthalmopathy. Overall study context: At the time of initial diagnosis and before any treatment, peripheral blood was collected.

In this sample, this clonotype turned up a few times. The antigen remains undetermined. Amplified regions were TCR beta CDR3 sequences from RNA transcripts. A first-round RT-PCR of the TCR CDR3 used the HTBI primer set. TCRdb used MiXCR to reprocess the multiplex PCR reads, holding one entry per CDR3 protein. The profile shows some 740,000 distinct CDR3 sequences, 11% to 15% of them singletons. This CDR3 has 14 amino acids. V shed 6 bases and J 4 bases; nucleotides not matched to a gene: 5. Germline V gene lookup returns CDR1 SNHLY and CDR2 FYNNEI. Researchers barred patients who had uncontrolled infection, other autoimmune disease, pregnancy or lactation. Study outcomes and limitations: Ophthalmopathy onset followed model prediction by a median approximately six months. Blood also carried most thyroid clonotypes expanded above 0.001.

The J gene is TRBJ1-2, the V gene TRBV2; TRBD1 matches at 10 bases. The sample consisted of blood. This TCR derives from a woman under 30 with Graves' hyperthyroidism. CDR3: CASRPRTGGYGYTF. CDR3 DNA: TGTGCCAGCAGACCCAGGACAGGGGGCTATGGCTACACCTTC.